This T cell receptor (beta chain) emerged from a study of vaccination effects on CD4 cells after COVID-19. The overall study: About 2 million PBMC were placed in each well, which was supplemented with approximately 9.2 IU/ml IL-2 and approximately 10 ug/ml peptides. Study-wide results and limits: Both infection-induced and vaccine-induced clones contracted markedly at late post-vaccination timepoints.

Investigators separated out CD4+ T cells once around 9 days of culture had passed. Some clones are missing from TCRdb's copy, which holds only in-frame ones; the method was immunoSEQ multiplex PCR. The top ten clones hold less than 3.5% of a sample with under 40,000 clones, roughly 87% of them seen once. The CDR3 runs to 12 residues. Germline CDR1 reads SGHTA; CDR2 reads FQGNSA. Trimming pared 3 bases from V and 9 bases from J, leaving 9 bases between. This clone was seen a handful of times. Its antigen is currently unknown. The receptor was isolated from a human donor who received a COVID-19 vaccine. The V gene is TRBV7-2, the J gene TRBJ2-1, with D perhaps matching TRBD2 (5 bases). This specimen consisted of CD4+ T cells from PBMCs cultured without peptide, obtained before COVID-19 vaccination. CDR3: CASSFGVGEQFF. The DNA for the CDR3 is TGTGCCAGCAGCTTCGGGGTAGGTGAGCAGTTCTTC.